This T cell receptor (beta chain) was sequenced in a study of technical replicates of blood from a handful of donors. TCRdb's table, derived via immunoSEQ multiplex PCR, lists solely in-frame clones and lacks some. Here the sample spans some 76,000 clones, roughly 98% being singletons. Trimming took off 0 bases at V and 8 bases at J, with 3 bases between the two ends. Germline-derived CDR1 and CDR2 are MGHRA and YSYEKL. This CDR3 has 11 amino acids. The sample taken for sequencing was T cells isolated from PBMCs. This sequence originates from a human donor in good health. This chain joins TRBV4-1 and TRBJ2-3; no clear D. CDR3 sequence reads: CASSQDGTQYF. In nucleotides, the CDR3 is TGCGCCAGCAGCCAAGACGGTACGCAGTATTTT.